These T cell receptor beta chains were read from a single sample in a study of T-cell memory formation after mild COVID-19. TCRdb re-called the 5' RACE reads with MiXCR, one entry per CDR3 protein. The table has 340,000 or so distinct CDR3 sequences, about an eighth seen once. Material for sequencing was PBMCs or a T cell subset sorted from them (not recorded which). These receptors originate from a man between 18 and 35 years old who had mild COVID-19 (a few samples of this study predate the infection). Cell type and time point are not known. The CDR3 runs from the conserved cysteine through the conserved F or W. Each record gives: CDR3 length, V gene, clone size, J gene, D gene, CDR3 protein, CDR3 DNA. The D gene is left open where the match is weak. Some rows mark clone size as missing; the rest say once, few, many or name a class of expanded clone.

>15|TRBV5-4|many|TRBJ2-1|TRBD2
CASSLLAGGDNEQFF
TGTGCCAGCAGCCTGCTAGCGGGGGGTGACAATGAGCAGTTCTTC
>16|TRBV11-2|-|TRBJ2-7|TRBD1
CASSPVGGTGSYEQYF
TGTGCCAGCAGCCCCGTTGGCGGGACAGGGTCCTACGAGCAGTACTTC
>14|TRBV7-2|-|TRBJ1-1|-
CASSKQEANTEAFF
TGTGCCAGCAGCAAGCAGGAGGCGAACACTGAAGCTTTCTTT
>11|TRBV5-5|few|TRBJ2-5|-
CASRTSQTQYF
TGTGCCAGCAGAACTTCTCAGACCCAGTACTTC
>13|TRBV5-1|few|TRBJ2-6|-
CASGSSGANVLTF
TGCGCCAGCGGGTCCTCTGGGGCCAACGTCCTGACTTTC
>11|TRBV7-2|many|TRBJ2-1|-
CASSFFHEQFF
TGTGCCAGCAGCTTTTTCCATGAGCAGTTCTTC
>13|TRBV29-1|-|TRBJ1-2|-
CSVFGSYNYGYTF
TGCAGCGTTTTTGGCAGTTATAACTATGGCTACACCTTC
>13|TRBV5-1|many|TRBJ1-1|-
CASSNPLNTEAFF
TGCGCCAGCAGCAATCCTCTGAACACTGAAGCTTTCTTT
>17|TRBV4-3|few|TRBJ2-3|-
CASSLSKLVPDGYAQYF
TGCGCCAGCAGCCTCTCCAAACTAGTTCCGGATGGCTATGCGCAGTATTTT
>14|TRBV9|-|TRBJ2-3|-
CASSAGEPTDTQYF
TGTGCCAGCAGCGCGGGGGAGCCCACAGATACGCAGTATTTT
>15|TRBV21-1|few|TRBJ2-5|-
CASSKEGPSQETQYF
TGTGCCAGCAGCAAAGAGGGACCCAGCCAAGAGACCCAGTACTTC
>18|TRBV11-2|few|TRBJ1-2|TRBD1
CASSLYSPDRGFRDGYTF
TGTGCCAGCAGCTTATATTCCCCGGACAGGGGATTTAGGGATGGCTACACCTTC
>15|TRBV11-2|many|TRBJ2-5|TRBD2
CASRFSGGTGETQYF
TGTGCCAGCAGATTTAGCGGGGGCACGGGGGAGACCCAGTACTTC
>15|TRBV10-3|-|TRBJ2-2|-
CAISVGTPNTGELFF
TGTGCCATCAGTGTGGGGACACCAAACACCGGGGAGCTGTTTTTT
>15|TRBV7-6|few|TRBJ2-7|TRBD1
CASSSRDRGVYEQYF
TGTGCCAGCAGCTCCCGGGACAGGGGGGTCTACGAGCAGTACTTC
>16|TRBV6-5|few|TRBJ1-1|TRBD1
CASSPQGFGRHTEAFF
TGTGCCAGCAGTCCACAGGGGTTTGGGAGGCACACTGAAGCTTTCTTT
>14|TRBV7-2|few|TRBJ1-6|-
CASSSWGHNSPLHF
TGTGCCAGCAGCTCCTGGGGCCATAATTCACCCCTCCACTTT
>13|TRBV6-2/TRBV6-3|many|TRBJ2-5|-
CASSSWTEETQYF
TGTGCCAGCAGTTCGTGGACAGAAGAGACCCAGTACTTC
>14|TRBV7-2|many|TRBJ2-7|TRBD2
CASSRTSGGYEQYF
TGTGCCAGCAGCAGGACTAGCGGGGGCTACGAGCAGTACTTC
>13|TRBV12-3/TRBV12-4|-|TRBJ2-3|-
CASSSRELDTQYF
TGTGCCAGCAGCTCTCGGGAGTTAGATACGCAGTATTTT
>15|TRBV7-2|few|TRBJ1-2|-
CASSLVGDGNYGYTF
TGTGCCAGCAGCTTAGTCGGGGATGGTAACTATGGCTACACCTTC
>12|TRBV12-3/TRBV12-4|few|TRBJ2-1|-
CASCMSYNEQFF
TGTGCCAGCTGCATGTCCTACAATGAGCAGTTCTTC
>15|TRBV7-3|few|TRBJ2-1|TRBD1
CASSPVRDSYNEQFF
TGTGCCAGCAGCCCCGTGAGGGACAGCTACAATGAGCAGTTCTTC
>14|TRBV29-1|many|TRBJ2-3|-
CSVALSVDGDTQYF
TGCAGCGTCGCCCTCTCTGTGGACGGAGATACGCAGTATTTT
>11|TRBV5-6|many|TRBJ2-1|-
CASTKNNEQFF
TGTGCCAGCACCAAGAACAATGAGCAGTTCTTC
>15|TRBV27|few|TRBJ2-1|TRBD1
CASSLSDRGLNEQFF
TGTGCCAGCAGTTTATCGGACAGGGGACTAAATGAGCAGTTCTTC
>14|TRBV7-9|-|TRBJ1-4|-
CASSPPGGGEKLFF
TGTGCCAGCAGCCCTCCGGGGGGCGGTGAAAAACTGTTTTTT
>13|TRBV7-6|few|TRBJ2-1|TRBD1
CASSLGDSGLQFF
TGTGCCAGCAGCTTAGGGGACAGTGGACTGCAGTTCTTC
>14|TRBV18|-|TRBJ1-4|-
CASSPLGTNEKLFF
TGTGCCAGCTCACCACTGGGGACTAATGAAAAACTGTTTTTT